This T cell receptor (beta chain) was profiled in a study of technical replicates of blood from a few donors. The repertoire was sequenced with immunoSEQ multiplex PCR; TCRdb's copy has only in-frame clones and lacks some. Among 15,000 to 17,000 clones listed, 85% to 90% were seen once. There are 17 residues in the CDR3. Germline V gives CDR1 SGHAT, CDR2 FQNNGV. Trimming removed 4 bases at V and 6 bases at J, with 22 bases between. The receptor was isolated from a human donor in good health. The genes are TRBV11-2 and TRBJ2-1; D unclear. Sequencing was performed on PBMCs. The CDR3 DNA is TGTGCCAGCAGCTCCCTACTTAGCCCCGCCGGTTTCAATGAGCAGTTCTTC. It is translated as CASSSLLSPAGFNEQFF.